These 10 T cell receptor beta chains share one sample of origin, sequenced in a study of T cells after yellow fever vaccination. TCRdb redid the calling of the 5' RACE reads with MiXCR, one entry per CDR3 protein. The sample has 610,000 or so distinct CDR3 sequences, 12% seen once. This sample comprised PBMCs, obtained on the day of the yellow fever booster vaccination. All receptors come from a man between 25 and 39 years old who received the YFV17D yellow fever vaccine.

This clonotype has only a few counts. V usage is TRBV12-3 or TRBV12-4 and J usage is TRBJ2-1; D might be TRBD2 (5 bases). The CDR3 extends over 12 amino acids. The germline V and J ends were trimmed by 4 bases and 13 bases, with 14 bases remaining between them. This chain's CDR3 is CASSSSGEKQFF. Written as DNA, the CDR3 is TGTGCCAGCAGTTCCTCCGGGGAGAAACAGTTCTTC.

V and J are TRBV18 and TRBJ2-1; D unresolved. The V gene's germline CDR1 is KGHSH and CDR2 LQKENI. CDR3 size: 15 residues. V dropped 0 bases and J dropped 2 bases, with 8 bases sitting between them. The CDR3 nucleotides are TGTGCCAGCTCACCACCGGGGAAGGCCTACAATGAGCAGTTCTTC. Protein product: CASSPPGKAYNEQFF.

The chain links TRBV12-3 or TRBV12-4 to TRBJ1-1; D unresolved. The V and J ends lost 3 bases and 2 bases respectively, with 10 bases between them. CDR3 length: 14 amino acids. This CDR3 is CASSFRAGNTEAFF. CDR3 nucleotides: TGTGCCAGCAGTTTTCGGGCGGGTAACACTGAAGCTTTCTTT.

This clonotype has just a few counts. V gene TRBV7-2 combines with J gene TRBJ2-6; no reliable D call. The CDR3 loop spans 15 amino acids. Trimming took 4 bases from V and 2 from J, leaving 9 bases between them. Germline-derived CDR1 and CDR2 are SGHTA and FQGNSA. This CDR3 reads CASSYRTAGANVLTF. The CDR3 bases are TGTGCCAGCAGCTACCGGACCGCTGGGGCCAACGTCCTGACTTTC. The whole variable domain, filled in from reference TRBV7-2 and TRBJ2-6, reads GAGVSQSPSNKVTEKGKDVELRCDPISGHTALYWYRQSLGQGLEFLIYFQGNSAPDKSGLPSDRFSAERTGGSVSTLTIQRTQQEDSAVYLCASSYRTAGANVLTFGAGSRLTVL.

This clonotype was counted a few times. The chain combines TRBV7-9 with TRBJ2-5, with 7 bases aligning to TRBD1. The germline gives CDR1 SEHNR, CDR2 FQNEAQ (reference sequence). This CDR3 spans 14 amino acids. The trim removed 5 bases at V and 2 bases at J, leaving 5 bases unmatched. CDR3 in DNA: TGTGCCAGCAGCGACAGGGTGTTTCAAGAGACCCAGTACTTC. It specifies CASSDRVFQETQYF.

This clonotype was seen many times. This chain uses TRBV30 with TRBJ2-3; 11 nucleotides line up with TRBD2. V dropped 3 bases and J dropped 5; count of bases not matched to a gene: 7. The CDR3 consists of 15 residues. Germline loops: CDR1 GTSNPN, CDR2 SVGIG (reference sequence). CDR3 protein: CAWRAGLAVGDTQYF. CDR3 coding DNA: TGTGCCTGGAGAGCGGGACTAGCGGTAGGAGATACGCAGTATTTT. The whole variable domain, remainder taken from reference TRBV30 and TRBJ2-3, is SQTIHQWPATLVQPVGSPLSLECTVEGTSNPNLYWYRQAAGRGLQLLFYSVGIGQISSEVPQNLSASRPQDRQFILSSKKLLLSDSGFYLCAWRAGLAVGDTQYFGPGTRLTVL.

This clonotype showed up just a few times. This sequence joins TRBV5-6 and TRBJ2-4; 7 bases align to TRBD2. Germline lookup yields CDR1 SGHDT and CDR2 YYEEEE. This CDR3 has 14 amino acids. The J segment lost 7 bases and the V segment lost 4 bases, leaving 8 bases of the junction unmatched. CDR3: CASSPRDYLNIQYF. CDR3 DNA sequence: TGTGCCAGCAGCCCCCGGGACTATCTTAACATTCAGTACTTC.

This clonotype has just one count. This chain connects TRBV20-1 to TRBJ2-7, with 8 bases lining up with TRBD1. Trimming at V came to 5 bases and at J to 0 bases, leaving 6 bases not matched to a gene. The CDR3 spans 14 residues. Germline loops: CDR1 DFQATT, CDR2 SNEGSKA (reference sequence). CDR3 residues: CSAVGQDSSYEQYF. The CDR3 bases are TGCAGTGCTGTGGGACAGGATAGCTCCTACGAGCAGTACTTC.

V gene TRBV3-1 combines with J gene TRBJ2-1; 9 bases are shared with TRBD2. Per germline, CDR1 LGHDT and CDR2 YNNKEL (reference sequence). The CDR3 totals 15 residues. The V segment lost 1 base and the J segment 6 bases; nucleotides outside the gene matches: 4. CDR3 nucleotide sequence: TGTGCCAGCAGCCAAGTCGGCGGGAGGGGCAATGAGCAGTTCTTC. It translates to CASSQVGGRGNEQFF.

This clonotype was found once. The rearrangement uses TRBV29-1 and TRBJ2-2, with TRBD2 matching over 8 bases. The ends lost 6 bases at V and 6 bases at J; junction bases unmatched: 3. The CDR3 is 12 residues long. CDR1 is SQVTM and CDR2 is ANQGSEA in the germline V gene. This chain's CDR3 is CSVGRGPGELFF. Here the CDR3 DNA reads TGCAGCGTCGGGAGGGGCCCCGGGGAGCTGTTTTTT.